The 11 T cell receptor beta chains presented below share a single source sample, sequenced in a study of OX40 agonist ivuxolimab in advanced cancers. The library was made by the immunoSEQ multiplex PCR assay. TCRdb took this table from immuneACCESS and kept in-frame rearrangements with V and J called. Such tables lack part of the clones; where checked against another copy, unresolved V genes explain under half of the gap, and the rest is unexplained. Within this sample are roughly 20,000 clones, with roughly 70% of them counted one time only. The top ten clones comprise about 26% of the sample. Specimen: CD4+ or CD8+ T cells sorted from blood, collected in a trial of the OX40 agonist ivuxolimab. These receptors originate from an adult with an advanced solid tumor such as melanoma, head and neck, liver or kidney cancer.

In nucleotides, the CDR3 is TGTGCCAGCAGCAAACTTCTTCCGGGACAGGGGAGCACAGATACGCAGTATTTT. It yields the protein CASSKLLPGQGSTDTQYF. The chain uses TRBV13 and TRBJ2-3, with 10 positions matching TRBD1. Germline lookup yields CDR1 PRHDT and CDR2 FYEKMQ (reference sequence). The CDR3 spans 18 residues. The V segment lost 5 bases and the J segment 0 bases; nucleotides outside the gene matches: 11.

This rearrangement joins TRBV4-1 to TRBJ2-7, with D perhaps TRBD1 (5 bases). CDR1 is MGHRA and CDR2 is YSYEKL in the germline V gene. Trimming pared 0 bases from V and 3 bases from J, leaving 12 bases between. There are 15 residues in the CDR3. CDR3 DNA sequence: TGCGCCAGCAGCCAAGACCAGGACAAGATCTACGAGCAGTACTTC. This gives the protein CASSQDQDKIYEQYF.

This clone ranks as medium-sized. V gene TRBV9 combines with J gene TRBJ2-2; D is undetermined. The CDR3 is made up of 14 amino acids. Looked up from germline, CDR1 is SGDLS and CDR2 is YYNGEE. Between the trimmed V and J ends, which lost 3 bases and 3 bases, there was a span of 9 bases. The CDR3 loop is CASSAGEDTGELFF. CDR3 DNA sequence: TGTGCCAGCAGCGCAGGTGAGGACACCGGGGAGCTGTTTTTT. Drawing the rest from reference TRBV9 and TRBJ2-2, the complete variable domain is DSGVTQTPKHLITATGQRVTLRCSPRSGDLSVYWYQQSLDQGLQFLIQYYNGEERAKGNILERFSAQQFPDLHSELNLSSLELGDSALYFCASSAGEDTGELFFGEGSRLTVL.

The sample holds a few counts of this clone. V and J are TRBV27 and TRBJ1-3, with a possible D match to TRBD1 (6 bases). The CDR3 runs 13 residues. The V and J ends lost 3 bases and 8 bases respectively, with 11 bases between them. Germline V gene sequence: CDR1 MNHEY, CDR2 SMNVEV (reference sequence). The CDR3 DNA reads as TGTGCCAGCAGTTTCTTACAGGGAGACACCATATATTTT. Its translation is CASSFLQGDTIYF.

The V call is TRBV28, the J call TRBJ1-1; 9 bases agree with TRBD1. Germline V lookup: CDR1 MDHEN, CDR2 SYDVKM. The V and J ends lost 6 bases and 6 bases, in that order; junction bases with no gene match: 14. The CDR3 is 16 residues long. The CDR3 DNA is TGTGCCAGCAGCCCCTATGGGACAGGGTGGTTAGCTGAAGCTTTCTTT. Its translation is CASSPYGTGWLAEAFF. Full variable domain (missing parts from reference TRBV28 and TRBJ1-1): DVKVTQSSRYLVKRTGEKVFLECVQDMDHENMFWYRQDPGLGLRLIYFSYDVKMKEKGDIPEGYSVSREKKERFSLILESASTNQTSMYLCASSPYGTGWLAEAFFGQGTRLTVV.

The chain combines TRBV29-1 with TRBJ2-1; 14 bases match TRBD2. This CDR3 region has 20 residues. V dropped 1 base and J dropped 1; count of bases not matched to a gene: 12. The germline CDR1 and CDR2 sequences are SQVTM and ANQGSEA. The CDR3 loop is CSVEGSRVTSGRESYNEQFF. The CDR3 region has the DNA TGCAGCGTTGAAGGATCCCGCGTGACTAGCGGGAGGGAGTCCTACAATGAGCAGTTCTTC.

A single count supports this clone. Germline and junction disagree at one end, which may indicate a read error. The same CDR3 is also encoded by other DNA sequences in this sample. V gene TRBV2 combines with J gene TRBJ1-2; no reliable D call. The CDR3 runs to 10 residues. The germline CDR1 and CDR2 sequences are SNHLY and FYNNEI. DNA for the CDR3: TGTGCCAGCAGTGAGGATGGATACACCTTC. Translating it yields CASSEDGYTF. Full variable domain (outside the CDR3, taken from reference TRBV2 and TRBJ1-2): EPEVTQTPSHQVTQMGQEVILRCVPISNHLYFYWYRQILGQKVEFLVSFYNNEISEKSEIFDDQFSVERPDGSNFTLKIRSTKLEDSAMYFCASSEDGYTFGSGTRLTVV.

The rearrangement uses TRBV11-2 and TRBJ2-2; weak D call: TRBD2 (5 bases). The CDR3 sequence is 19 residues long. The ends were cut back, 1 base at V and 0 bases at J, with 18 bases in the middle. Germline assignment: CDR1 SGHAT and CDR2 FQNNGV. CDR3 nucleotides: TGTGCCAGCAGCTTAGTCGGGTGGGGAGCGGAAACGAACACCGGGGAGCTGTTTTTT. It encodes CASSLVGWGAETNTGELFF. The complete variable domain, with remaining parts taken from reference TRBV11-2 and TRBJ2-2, reads EAGVAQSPRYKIIEKRQSVAFWCNPISGHATLYWYQQILGQGPKLLIQFQNNGVVDDSQLPKDRFSAERLKGVDSTLKIQPAKLEDSAVYLCASSLVGWGAETNTGELFFGEGSRLTVL.

J is TRBJ1-2 and V is TRBV5-4; D ambiguous. This CDR3 spans 17 amino acids. Per the germline V gene, CDR1 is SGHNT and CDR2 is YYREEE (reference sequence). V was clipped by 6 bases and J by 3 bases, with 24 bases between them. In DNA, the CDR3 is TGTGCCAGCACCCTCAGTTTTTCCCGGTTAGGCGACTATGGCTACACCTTC. This gives the protein CASTLSFSRLGDYGYTF.

The chain has TRBV7-9 and TRBJ2-7; D may be TRBD1 (5 bases). Germline lookup yields CDR1 SEHNR and CDR2 FQNEAQ (reference sequence). V was pared by 0 bases and J by 2 bases, with 5 bases between. CDR3 length: 13 amino acids. CDR3 sequence reads: CASSLAGAYEQYF. The CDR3 DNA follows: TGTGCCAGCAGCTTAGCAGGGGCCTACGAGCAGTACTTC.

The chain couples TRBV9 to TRBJ2-1; 7 bases are shared with TRBD2. CDR3 length: 17 residues. Trimming cost V 4 bases and J 1 base; bases outside gene matches: 11. The germline gives CDR1 SGDLS, CDR2 YYNGEE. The CDR3 DNA is TGTGCCAGCAGCTCCCAGTCGGGGGGTCTGTCCTACAATGAGCAGTTCTTC. The encoded protein is CASSSQSGGLSYNEQFF.